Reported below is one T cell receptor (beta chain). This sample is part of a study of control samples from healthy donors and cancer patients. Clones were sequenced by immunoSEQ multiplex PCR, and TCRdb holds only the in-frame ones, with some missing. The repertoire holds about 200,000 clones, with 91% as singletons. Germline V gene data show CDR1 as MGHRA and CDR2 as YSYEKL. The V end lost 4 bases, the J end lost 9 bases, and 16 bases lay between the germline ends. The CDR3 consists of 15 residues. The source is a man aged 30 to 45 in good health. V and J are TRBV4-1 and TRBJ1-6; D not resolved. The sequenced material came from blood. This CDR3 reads CASSPRQAAGSPLHF. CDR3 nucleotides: TGCGCCAGCAGCCCACGGCAGGCGGCTGGTTCACCCCTCCACTTT.